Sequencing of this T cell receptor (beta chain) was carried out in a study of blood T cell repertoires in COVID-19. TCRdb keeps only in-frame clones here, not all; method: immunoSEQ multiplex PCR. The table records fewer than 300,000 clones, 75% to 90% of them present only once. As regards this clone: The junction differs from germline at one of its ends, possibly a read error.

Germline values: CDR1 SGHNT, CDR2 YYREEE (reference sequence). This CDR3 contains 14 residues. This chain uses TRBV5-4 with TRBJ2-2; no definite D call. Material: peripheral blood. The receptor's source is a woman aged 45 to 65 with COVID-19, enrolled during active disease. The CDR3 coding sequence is TGTGCCAGCAGATACGACACCAACATCGGGGAGCTGTTTTTT. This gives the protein CASRYDTNIGELFF. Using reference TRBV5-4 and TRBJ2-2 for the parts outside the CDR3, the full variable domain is ETGVTQSPTHLIKTRGQQVTLRCSSQSGHNTVSWYQQALGQGPQFIFQYYREEENGRGNFPPRFSGLQFPNYSSELNVNALELDDSALYLCASRYDTNIGELFFGEGSRLTVL.